The subject of this entry is one TCR beta chain. No antigen is known for it. Base qualities were left out, and no much larger clone turns up one base away. These data belong to a study of vaccination and CD4 T cells after COVID-19 (dated by TCRdb to the early 2020s). Context from the whole study: Convalescent patients had a positive SARS-CoV-2 result on nasal swab PCR, and of these patients, several had mild disease and one had severe disease. The cultures were stimulated with overlapping spike peptide pools from SARS-CoV-2 and from the common cold coronaviruses HCoV-NL63, HCoV-OC43 and HCoV-229E. Participants got two doses of the Pfizer-BioNTech BNT162b2 vaccine (n=8) or two doses of the Moderna mRNA-1273 vaccine (n=2). Post-COVID blood samples were collected from convalescent patients a median of approximately 93 days after diagnosis, with a range of roughly 35 to 170 days. The convalescent cohort included six males and four females, with two Hispanic individuals, seven Caucasians, two Asians and one multiracial person. Control cultures used a CEFX viral epitope pool as positive control, an HIV-1 Nef peptide pool as negative control, or no peptide. In fewer than 12 COVID-19 convalescent patients and several infection-naive healthy vaccine recipients, researchers compared the spike-specific CD4+ TCR repertoire from before mRNA vaccination with the repertoire from after. Post-vaccine blood samples were collected a median of around 70 days after the second vaccine dose, ranging from roughly 12 to 250 days.

The CDR3 numbers 16 residues from cysteine through phenylalanine. Of all the DNA, just the CDR3 is kept, 48 bases in frame from base 1. V lost 5 bases and J lost 2 bases; the stretch between them is 19 bases long. According to the germline V gene, CDR1 reads SGHRS and CDR2 reads YFSETQ. Study-level results and caveats: In convalescent patients, nearly all vaccine-specific clones (304 of 307) were found to be mono-reactive for SARS-CoV-2 spike rather than cross-reactive with common cold coronaviruses. Among the post-vaccine SARS-CoV-2-reactive clones in convalescent patients, a median around 85% showed up only after vaccination, which suggests vaccine-specific priming. The study included relatively few convalescent patients and did not analyze early timepoints after natural infection. The median number of SARS-CoV-2-reactive clonotypes rose from fewer than 25 after infection to some 37 after vaccination, but the change was not significant.

The treatment or condition label for this specimen denotes: roughly 10-day PBMC culture with coronavirus spike peptide pools or control peptides (ViraFEST assay). The ViraFEST assay, used in the study, expanded antigen-specific T cells with peptide pools and then identified the expanded clonotypes through TCR sequencing. The convalescent patients' positive SARS-CoV-2 PCR tests fell between March and December 2020, which was before the Alpha, Beta and Delta variants emerged in the United States. Some 2 million PBMCs per well were cultured in IMDM with roughly 5% human AB serum and approximately 9.8 IU/ml IL-2, plus 10 ug/ml peptide pools. Half of the culture medium was replaced with fresh IL-2-containing medium on days 3 and 7. CD4+ T cells were isolated after 10 days of culture through negative selection using the EasySep CD4+ T cell isolation kit. PBMCs were separated from whole blood using Ficoll-Paque Plus gradient centrifugation and then either used fresh or cryopreserved at -140C. In general, triplicate wells were set up for every culture condition.

The library relied on PCR. TCR sequencing of DNA from cultured CD4+ T cells used the Oncomine TCR Beta short-read assay at the Johns Hopkins FTIC core. Genomic DNA was extracted from the cultured CD4+ T cells with the QIAamp micro DNA kit. Oncomine TCR Beta libraries from cultured CD4+ T cells were pooled using unique dual indexes and sequenced on an Illumina iSeq 100. In the source study's methods: Non-productive sequences were filtered out, and CDR3s that did not start with C, did not end with F or W, or were shorter than 7 amino acids were discarded. The MANAFEST web application identified antigen-specific clonotypes by comparing peptide-stimulated wells against reference wells and other culture wells. For a clone to be called positive, the clone needed an FDR below 0.05, an odds ratio above 5, and a productive frequency above 0.1% in at least two of three replicate wells. A clonotype counted as cross-reactive if it showed significant expansion both in the SARS-CoV-2 spike wells and in at least one common cold coronavirus spike condition. Levenshtein distances (stringdist) and unrooted phylogenetic trees (ape) in R version 3.6.1 were used to assess CDR3 homology. Using fastp at Q25 and MiXCR, TCRdb reprocessed the public reads and kept productive beta chains. Duplicate CDR3 protein sequences are folded into a single record with the most common DNA and genes. For this entry, the V and J calls and clone size follow TCRdb and not the study's own pipeline. Present in this sample are about 13,000 distinct CDR3 sequences, about 43% of which were seen just once. The ten largest account for approximately 8.8% of the sample.

The clonotype originates from a human donor who had recovered from COVID-19. The sequence joins TRBV5-1 to TRBJ1-1; the D segment cannot be called with confidence. The sample comprised CD4+ T cells from blood, cultured in vitro. CDR3 reads: CASSRGGWGSNTEAFF. The DNA is as follows: TGCGCCAGCAGTCGGGGAGGGTGGGGTTCCAACACTGAAGCTTTCTTT.